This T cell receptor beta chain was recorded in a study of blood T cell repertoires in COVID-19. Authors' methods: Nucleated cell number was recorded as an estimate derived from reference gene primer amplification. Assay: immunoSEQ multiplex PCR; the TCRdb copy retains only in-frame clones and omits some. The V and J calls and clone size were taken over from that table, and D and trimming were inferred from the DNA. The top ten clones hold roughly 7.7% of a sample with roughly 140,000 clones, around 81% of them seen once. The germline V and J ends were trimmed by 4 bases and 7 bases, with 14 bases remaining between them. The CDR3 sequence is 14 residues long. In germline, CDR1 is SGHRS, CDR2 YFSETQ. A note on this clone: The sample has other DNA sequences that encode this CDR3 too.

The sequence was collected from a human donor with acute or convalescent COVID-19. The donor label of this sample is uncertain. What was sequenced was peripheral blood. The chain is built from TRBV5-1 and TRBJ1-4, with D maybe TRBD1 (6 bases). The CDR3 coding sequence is TGCGCCAGCAGCCTACAGGGTGCGGGTGAAAAACTGTTTTTT. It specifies CASSLQGAGEKLFF.